This TCR beta chain was documented in a study of OX40 agonist ivuxolimab in advanced cancers. Study-wide background: Ivuxolimab, an antibody that agonizes OX40 (CD134), was administered to the patients. Having had anti-PD-1, anti-PD-L1 or anti-CTLA-4 therapy before was allowed, and roughly 39% had some.

Notes on the study in general: Those patients achieving a partial response at 0.1-3.0 mg/kg showed among the lowest clonal expansion. The antigen specificity of the peripheral T cells (those that were expanded) was not determined.

The germline CDR1 and CDR2 sequences are SNHLY and FYNNEI. The V end was cut by 7 bases, the J end by 8 bases, with 17 bases between. CDR3 size: 14 residues. Remarks on this clone: Its antigen is currently unknown.

Generated by immunoSEQ multiplex PCR, the TCRdb table keeps only in-frame clones and is missing some. The sample holds around 41,000 clones, 85% to 90% seen once. The J gene is TRBJ1-4, the V gene TRBV2; maybe TRBD1 (5 bases). The clonotype originates from an adult with an advanced solid tumor such as melanoma, head and neck, liver or kidney cancer. The sample in question was CD4+ or CD8+ T cells sorted from blood, obtained in a trial of the OX40 agonist ivuxolimab. CDR3 bases: TGTGCCAGCAAATTAGAGGCCGGGGGAGAAAAACTGTTTTTT. Translated: CASKLEAGGEKLFF.